These 11 T cell receptor beta chains came from one sample sequenced in a study of Graves' ophthalmopathy and Graves' hyperthyroidism. RNA transcripts provided the template for amplifying TCR beta CDR3 regions. Investigators did first-round RT-PCR with HTBI primers, then second-round multiplex PCR. TCRdb reprocessed the multiplex PCR reads via MiXCR and lists one record per CDR3 protein. Of hundreds of thousands of distinct CDR3 sequences in the sample, around 21% were seen once. Sequencing used peripheral blood. These receptors all come from a woman aged 18-29 years with stable Graves' hyperthyroidism.

This clonotype showed up many times. The chain carries TRBV6-2 or TRBV6-3 and TRBJ2-5, with TRBD2 matching over 10 bases. The CDR3 is 19 amino acids. V was pared by 2 bases and J by 2 bases, with 14 bases of the junction left unmatched. Per the germline V gene, CDR1 is MNHEY and CDR2 is SVGEGT. The CDR3 protein is CASSYVVAGGLASQETQYF. The CDR3 DNA reads as TGTGCCAGCAGTTACGTGGTAGCGGGGGGCCTAGCGTCTCAAGAGACCCAGTACTTC.

The chain has TRBV20-1 and TRBJ2-7; D possibly corresponds to TRBD1 (5 bases). This CDR3 has 13 amino acids. Trimming took 2 bases from V and 3 from J, leaving 11 bases between them. Per the germline V gene, CDR1 is DFQATT and CDR2 is SNEGSKA (reference sequence). In DNA form, the CDR3 reads TGCAGTGCTAGACAGGGTTCCATCTACGAGCAGTACTTC. This translates into CSARQGSIYEQYF.

Ten or more counts support this clonotype. This rearrangement joins TRBV19 to TRBJ1-2, with no clear D. Germline V CDR1 and CDR2: LNHDA, SQIVND (reference sequence). The CDR3 is 15 amino acids. Trimming cost V 9 bases and J 2 bases, with 19 bases left between them. The CDR3 DNA reads as TGTGCCAGGAAGCAGCTGCCCTCCGGGAACTATGGCTACACCTTC. Translation gives CARKQLPSGNYGYTF.

This clonotype was seen many times. DNA of the CDR3: TGTGCCACCAGTGACTCGACAGAGAGGAAGCAGTACTTC. Translated: CATSDSTERKQYF. This chain uses TRBV24-1 with TRBJ2-7, with a weak D call TRBD1 (5 bases). The ends were cut back, 4 bases at V and 8 bases at J, with 14 bases in the middle. The CDR3 consists of 13 residues. Looked up from germline, CDR1 is KGHDR and CDR2 is SFDVKD.

This clonotype was found many times. V usage is TRBV30 and J usage is TRBJ2-7; D may be TRBD1 (6 bases). Trimming removed 3 bases at V and 12 bases at J, with 15 bases between. There are 11 residues in the CDR3. The germline CDR1 and CDR2 sequences are GTSNPN and SVGIG (reference sequence). The CDR3 loop reads CAWSEQGFRYF. The CDR3 DNA reads as TGTGCCTGGAGCGAACAGGGATTTAGGTACTTC.

In its sample, this clonotype was seen once. This sequence joins TRBV7-2 and TRBJ2-2, with D perhaps matching TRBD1 (5 bases). CDR3 length equals 15 residues. Germline V gives CDR1 SGHTA, CDR2 FQGNSA. The V end was cut by 4 bases, the J end by 3 bases, with 12 bases between. The CDR3 nucleotides read TGTGCCAGCAGCTATCAGTTAGGGGACACCGGGGAGCTGTTTTTT. Amino acid sequence: CASSYQLGDTGELFF.

The sample holds many counts of this clonotype. CDR3 residues: CASSVEDSPNYGYTF. DNA for the CDR3: TGTGCCAGCAGCGTAGAGGACAGCCCTAACTATGGCTACACCTTC. The genes are TRBV9 and TRBJ1-2; a possible D gene is TRBD1 (6 bases). This CDR3 is 15 amino acids long. Between the trimmed V and J ends, which lost 0 bases and 0 bases, there was a span of 9 bases. The germline gives CDR1 SGDLS, CDR2 YYNGEE.

This clonotype occurred many times. One end of the junction does not line up with germline, which may come from a read error. The genes are TRBV2 and TRBJ2-4, with D possibly TRBD1 on 6 matching bases. From germline, CDR1 is SNHLY and CDR2 FYNNEI. CDR3 length: 16 residues. DNA of the CDR3: TGTGCCAGCAGTGAATTCAGGACCTCCGCCGGGGACATTAAGTACTTC. Protein product: CASSEFRTSAGDIKYF.

This clonotype showed up many times. V and J are TRBV11-2 and TRBJ2-5, with D unclear. The CDR3 is made up of 15 amino acids. Germline CDR1 reads SGHAT; CDR2 reads FQNNGV. Trimming took 5 bases from V and 4 from J, leaving 17 bases between them. CDR3 sequence reads: CASSPMLANRETQYF. DNA of the CDR3: TGTGCCAGCAGCCCCATGCTGGCTAACAGAGAGACCCAGTACTTC.

The chain recombines TRBV20-1 with TRBJ2-7; 9 nucleotides match TRBD1. Germline CDR1 is DFQATT and CDR2 is SNEGSKA (reference sequence). This CDR3 spans 17 amino acids. J was trimmed by 0 bases and V by 3 bases; bases with no gene match: 12. DNA for the CDR3: TGCAGTGCTAGGTTCCCCACCGGGACAGGGACCTCCTACGAGCAGTACTTC. This translates into CSARFPTGTGTSYEQYF.

In this sample, this clonotype turned up many times. V and J are TRBV11-2 and TRBJ1-3, with 8 bases aligning to TRBD1. Trimming at V came to 5 bases and at J to 4 bases, leaving 7 bases not matched to a gene. Germline assignment: CDR1 SGHAT and CDR2 FQNNGV. CDR3 length: 15 amino acids. CDR3 sequence (DNA): TGTGCCAGCAGCGCCCGGACAGGGCCCGGAAACACCATATATTTT. This codes for CASSARTGPGNTIYF.